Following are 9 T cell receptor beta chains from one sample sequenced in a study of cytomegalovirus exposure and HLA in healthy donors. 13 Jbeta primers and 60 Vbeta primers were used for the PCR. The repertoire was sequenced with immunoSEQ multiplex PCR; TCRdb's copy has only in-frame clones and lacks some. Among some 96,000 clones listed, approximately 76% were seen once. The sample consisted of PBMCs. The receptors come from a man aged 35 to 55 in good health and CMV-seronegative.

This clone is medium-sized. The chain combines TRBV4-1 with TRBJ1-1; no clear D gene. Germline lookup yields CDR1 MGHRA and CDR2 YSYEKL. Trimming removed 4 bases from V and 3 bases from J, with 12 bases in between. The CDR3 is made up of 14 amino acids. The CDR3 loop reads CASSPRLRDTEAFF. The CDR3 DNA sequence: TGCGCCAGCAGCCCAAGATTACGGGACACTGAAGCTTTCTTT.

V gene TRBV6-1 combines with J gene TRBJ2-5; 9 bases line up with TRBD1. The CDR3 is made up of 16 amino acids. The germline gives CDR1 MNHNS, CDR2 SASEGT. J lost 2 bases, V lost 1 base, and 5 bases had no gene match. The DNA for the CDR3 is TGTGCCAGCAGTGAAGGGATAGGACAGGGGCAAGAGACCCAGTACTTC. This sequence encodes CASSEGIGQGQETQYF.

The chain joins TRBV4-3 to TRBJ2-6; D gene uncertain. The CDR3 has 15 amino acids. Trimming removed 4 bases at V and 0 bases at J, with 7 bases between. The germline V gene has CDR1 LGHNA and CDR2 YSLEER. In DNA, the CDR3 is TGCGCCAGCAGCCTCCAGTACTCTGGGGCCAACGTCCTGACTTTC. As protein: CASSLQYSGANVLTF.

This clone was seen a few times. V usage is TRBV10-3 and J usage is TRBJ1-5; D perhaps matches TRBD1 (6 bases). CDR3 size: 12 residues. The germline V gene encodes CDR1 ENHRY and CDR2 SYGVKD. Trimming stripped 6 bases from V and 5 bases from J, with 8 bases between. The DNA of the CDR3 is TGTGCCATCAGACAGGGTGATCAGCCCCAGCATTTT. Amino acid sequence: CAIRQGDQPQHF.

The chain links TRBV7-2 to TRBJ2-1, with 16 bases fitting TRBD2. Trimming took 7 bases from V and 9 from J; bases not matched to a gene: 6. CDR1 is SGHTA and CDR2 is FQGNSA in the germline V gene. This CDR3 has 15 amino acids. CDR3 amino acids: CASMHGTSGGGEQFF. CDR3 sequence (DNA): TGTGCCAGCATGCACGGGACTAGCGGGGGGGGTGAGCAGTTCTTC.

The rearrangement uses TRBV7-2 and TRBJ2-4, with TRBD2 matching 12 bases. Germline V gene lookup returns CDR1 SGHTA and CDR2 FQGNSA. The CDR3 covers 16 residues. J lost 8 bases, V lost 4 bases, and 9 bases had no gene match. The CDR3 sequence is CASSSQTSGGRDIQYF. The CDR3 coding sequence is TGTGCCAGCAGCTCCCAAACTAGCGGGGGGCGGGACATTCAGTACTTC. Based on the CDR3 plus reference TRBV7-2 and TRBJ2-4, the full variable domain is GAGVSQSPSNKVTEKGKDVELRCDPISGHTALYWYRQSLGQGLEFLIYFQGNSAPDKSGLPSDRFSAERTGGSVSTLTIQRTQQEDSAVYLCASSSQTSGGRDIQYFGAGTRLSVL.

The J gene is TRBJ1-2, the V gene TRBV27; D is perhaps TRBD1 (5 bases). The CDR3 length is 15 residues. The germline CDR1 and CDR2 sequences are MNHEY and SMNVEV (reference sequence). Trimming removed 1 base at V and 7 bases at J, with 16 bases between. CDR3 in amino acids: CASSLYDAGMAGYTF. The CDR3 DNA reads TGTGCCAGCAGTTTATACGACGCAGGGATGGCTGGCTACACCTTC.

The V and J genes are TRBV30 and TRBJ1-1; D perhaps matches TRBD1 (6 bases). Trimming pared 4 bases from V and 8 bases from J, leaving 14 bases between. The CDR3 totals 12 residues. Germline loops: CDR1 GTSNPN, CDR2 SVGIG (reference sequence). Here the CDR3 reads CAWTSSGAEAFF. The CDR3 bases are TGTGCCTGGACCAGCTCAGGGGCCGAAGCTTTCTTT.

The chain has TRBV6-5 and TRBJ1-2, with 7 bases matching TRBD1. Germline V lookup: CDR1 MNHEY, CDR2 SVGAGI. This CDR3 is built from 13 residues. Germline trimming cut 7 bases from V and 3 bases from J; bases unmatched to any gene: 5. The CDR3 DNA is TGTGCCAGCACTAGACAGGGTCACTATGGCTACACCTTC. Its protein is CASTRQGHYGYTF.